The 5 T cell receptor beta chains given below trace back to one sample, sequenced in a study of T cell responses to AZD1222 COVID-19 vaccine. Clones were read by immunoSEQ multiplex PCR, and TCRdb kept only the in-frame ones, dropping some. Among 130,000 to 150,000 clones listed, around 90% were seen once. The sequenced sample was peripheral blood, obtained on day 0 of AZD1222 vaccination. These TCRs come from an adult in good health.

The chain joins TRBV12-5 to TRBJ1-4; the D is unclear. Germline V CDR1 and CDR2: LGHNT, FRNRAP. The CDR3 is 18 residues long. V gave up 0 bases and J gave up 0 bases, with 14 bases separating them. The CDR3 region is CASGLVPVAVATNEKLFF. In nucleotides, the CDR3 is TGTGCTAGTGGTTTGGTCCCGGTTGCGGTTGCAACTAATGAAAAACTGTTTTTT.

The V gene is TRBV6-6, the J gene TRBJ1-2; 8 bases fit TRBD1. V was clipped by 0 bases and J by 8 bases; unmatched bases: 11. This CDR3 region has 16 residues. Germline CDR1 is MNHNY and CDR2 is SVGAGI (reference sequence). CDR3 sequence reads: CASSYSINPGQEGYTF. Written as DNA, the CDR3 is TGTGCCAGCAGTTACTCCATCAACCCGGGACAGGAGGGCTACACCTTC.

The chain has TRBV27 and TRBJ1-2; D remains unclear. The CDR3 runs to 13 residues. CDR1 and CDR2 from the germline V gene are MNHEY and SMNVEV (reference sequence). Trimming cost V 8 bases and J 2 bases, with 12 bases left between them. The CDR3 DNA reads TGTGCCAGCTCAACCCGGGGAAACTATGGCTACACCTTC. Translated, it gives CASSTRGNYGYTF.

CDR3 region: CASSLLEGPYNSPLHF. The CDR3 bases are TGTGCCAGCAGTTTACTCGAGGGGCCCTATAATTCACCCCTCCACTTT. The J gene is TRBJ1-6, the V gene TRBV27; D may be TRBD1 (5 bases). Germline CDR1 reads MNHEY; CDR2 reads SMNVEV (reference sequence). This CDR3 is 16 amino acids long. Trimming removed 2 bases at V and 2 bases at J, with 10 bases between.

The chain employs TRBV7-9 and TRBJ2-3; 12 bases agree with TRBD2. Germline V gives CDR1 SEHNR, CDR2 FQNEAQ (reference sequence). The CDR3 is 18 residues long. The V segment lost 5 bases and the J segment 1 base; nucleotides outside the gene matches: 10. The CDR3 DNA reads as TGTGCCAGCAGCCCCAAGTTGACTAGCGGGAGAGGCACAGATACGCAGTATTTT. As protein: CASSPKLTSGRGTDTQYF.